This T cell receptor beta chain emerged from a study of blood T cell repertoires in COVID-19. Study-wide context: There were acute and convalescent COVID-19 samples, and they came from the United States, Italy and Spain.

As processed by the authors: Cell counts per sample came from amplifying reference gene primers. Here immunoSEQ multiplex PCR was the method, and the copy in TCRdb shows in-frame clones only, minus some. The V and J calls and the clone size are those of that table, but D and trimming were determined from the DNA. The sample shows tens of thousands of clones, 70% to 80% of them seen only once. V trimming: 0 bases; J trimming: 6 bases; junction bases outside the gene matches: 9. This CDR3 comprises 16 residues. CDR1 is PRHDT, CDR2 FYEKMQ, per germline (reference sequence). The chain links TRBV13 to TRBJ1-2; 8 nucleotides agree with TRBD1. The source of this sequence is a woman older than 75 with acute or convalescent COVID-19. Sequencing was performed on peripheral blood. The CDR3 loop is CASSLGRLGQGDGYTF. CDR3 coding DNA: TGTGCCAGCAGCTTAGGCCGTCTCGGACAGGGAGATGGCTACACCTTC. Combining the CDR3 with reference TRBV13 and TRBJ1-2 gives the whole variable domain AAGVIQSPRHLIKEKRETATLKCYPIPRHDTVYWYQQGPGQDPQFLISFYEKMQSDKGSIPDRFSAQQFSDYHSELNMSSLELGDSALYFCASSLGRLGQGDGYTFGSGTRLTVV.